The T cell receptor (beta chain) described here comes from a study of blood T cell repertoires in COVID-19. Across the whole study: Collection of acute and convalescent COVID-19 samples took place in the United States, Italy and Spain.

Sequencing used immunoSEQ multiplex PCR; TCRdb keeps in-frame clones, though not all of them. The data contain fewer than 400,000 clones, around 85% of them singletons. Participant age was roughly 18 to 89 years, and participants resided in roughly 24 US areas. The source is a woman in her 30s who had been exposed to COVID-19. The source material was PBMCs or T cells enriched from blood (not recorded which).

CDR3 sequence (DNA): TGTGCTAGTGGTTTGATTGGACAGGGACTTCGGGGCTACACCTTC. Its protein is CASGLIGQGLRGYTF. The chain uses TRBV12-5 and TRBJ1-2; 8 bases map to TRBD1. Per the germline V gene, CDR1 is LGHNT and CDR2 is FRNRAP. V lost 2 bases and J lost 8; bases outside the gene matches: 10. This CDR3 comprises 15 residues.